This is a list of T cell receptor beta chains from one sample in a study of blood T cell repertoires in COVID-19. TCRdb's table, derived via immunoSEQ multiplex PCR, lists solely in-frame clones and lacks some. The data show tens of thousands of clones, less than 95% seen once. Sequencing was done on a sample of peripheral blood. The receptors stem from a man between 50 and 59 years old with acute or convalescent COVID-19. CDR3s include the opening cysteine and the closing phenylalanine or tryptophan. The order of the fields is D gene, clone size, J gene, V gene, CDR3 DNA, CDR3 protein. D genes are given only for firm matches. Rows may omit the clone size; those that give it use once, few, many or a size class.

TRBD2	once	TRBJ2-7	TRBV10-3	TGTGCCATCAGTGAGTCTAGTTGGCGGGGGTACTACGAGCAGTACTTC	CAISESSWRGYYEQYF
TRBD2	-	TRBJ2-2	TRBV2	TGTGCCAGCAGGAAGACTAGCTCGAACACCGGGGAGCTGTTTTTT	CASRKTSSNTGELFF
TRBD1	-	TRBJ2-3	TRBV18	TGTGCCAGCTCAACGGGACAGGCTAAGAGTAATACGCAGTATTTT	CASSTGQAKSNTQYF
-	-	TRBJ1-5	TRBV5-5	TGTGCCAGCAGCATAGGAGGACAGCCGAGTAATCAGCCCCAGCATTTT	CASSIGGQPSNQPQHF
TRBD1	once	TRBJ1-5	TRBV24-1	TGTGCCACCAGTCCGGGACAGGGGATTTATAGCAATCAGCCCCAGCATTTT	CATSPGQGIYSNQPQHF
TRBD1	-	TRBJ1-3	TRBV6-5	TGTGCCAGCAGTAGGACAGGGGGCTGGGACACCATATATTTT	CASSRTGGWDTIYF
TRBD1	once	TRBJ2-2	TRBV3-1/TRBV3-2	TGTGCCAGCAGCCAACTTGGGGACAGGGCCCTCACCGGGGAGCTGTTTTTT	CASSQLGDRALTGELFF
-	-	TRBJ1-2	TRBV19	TGTGCCAGTAGAGCGCGGGGGGGCAGGGCCCATGGCTACACCTTC	CASRARGGRAHGYTF
-	once	TRBJ1-5	TRBV24-1	TGTGCCACCAGTGTGTCAGGGGACCAGCCCCAGCATTTT	CATSVSGDQPQHF
TRBD1	-	TRBJ2-7	TRBV9	TGTGCCAGCAGCGTAGGGACAGGGAAATACGAGCAGTACTTC	CASSVGTGKYEQYF
-	-	TRBJ1-1	TRBV5-6	TGTGCCAGCAGCGTCATGACAGTAGTCACTGAAGCTTTCTTT	CASSVMTVVTEAFF
TRBD1	-	TRBJ2-7	TRBV7-9	TGTGCCAGCAGCTTAGCCCTGGGACAGGGGGCCCACGAGCAGTACTTC	CASSLALGQGAHEQYF